This T cell receptor (beta chain) was recorded in a study of OX40 agonist ivuxolimab in advanced cancers. Libraries were prepared by immunoSEQ multiplex PCR; TCRdb keeps only in-frame clonotypes and omits some of them. The sample includes roughly 24,000 clones, 83% of them seen just once. The V and J ends lost 2 bases and 5 bases, in that order; junction bases with no gene match: 6. Per germline, CDR1 LGHNA and CDR2 YSLEER. The CDR3 runs 16 residues. V usage is TRBV4-3 and J usage is TRBJ2-1; 10 bases match TRBD2. The input for sequencing was CD4+ or CD8+ T cells sorted from blood, taken in a trial of the OX40 agonist ivuxolimab. The source is an adult with an advanced solid tumor such as melanoma, head and neck, liver or kidney cancer. The chain's CDR3 is CASSQILAGEDNEQFF. CDR3 nucleotide sequence: TGCGCCAGCAGCCAAATCCTAGCGGGGGAAGACAATGAGCAGTTCTTC.